One and the same sample provided the 8 T cell receptor beta chains below, sequenced in a study of blood T cell repertoires in COVID-19. The table came from immunoSEQ multiplex PCR; TCRdb's copy has only in-frame clones and leaves some out. The repertoire consists of fewer than 250,000 clones, with around 80% occurring once and the leading ten covering roughly 12%. Sequences were obtained from peripheral blood. The receptor source for this set is a woman aged 40 to 50 with acute or convalescent COVID-19.

This chain connects TRBV11-3 to TRBJ2-2; a possible D gene is TRBD2 (5 bases). The CDR3 consists of 13 residues. The V and J ends lost 3 bases and 7 bases respectively, with 9 bases between them. In germline, CDR1 is SGHNT, CDR2 YENEEA. This chain's CDR3 is CASSFEGVGELFF. The CDR3 nucleotides read TGTGCCAGCAGCTTCGAGGGTGTCGGGGAGCTGTTTTTT.

This clone appeared a few times. The chain carries TRBV19 and TRBJ2-7; D not resolved. The germline V gene encodes CDR1 LNHDA and CDR2 SQIVND (reference sequence). This CDR3 is 15 amino acids long. The V and J ends lost 0 bases and 2 bases respectively, with 11 bases between them. CDR3: CASSIDFAGPYEQYF. In DNA form, the CDR3 reads TGTGCCAGTAGTATAGACTTTGCAGGCCCCTACGAGCAGTACTTC.

The chain has TRBV24-1 and TRBJ2-3, with 7 nucleotides matching TRBD2. Germline V gene sequence: CDR1 KGHDR, CDR2 SFDVKD. The CDR3 is 15 residues long. V lost 4 bases to trimming and J lost 3 bases; unmatched junction nucleotides: 6. The CDR3 DNA is TGTGCCACCAGTGAAGGCGGGCGGGAGACAGATACGCAGTATTTT. As protein: CATSEGGRETDTQYF.

V usage is TRBV6-5 and J usage is TRBJ2-7, with 8 positions matching TRBD1. After removal of 3 bases from V and 4 bases from J, the junction contained 2 bases not matched to a gene. Germline CDR1 is MNHEY and CDR2 is SVGAGI. This CDR3 is built from 13 residues. The CDR3 loop reads CASSYNRGYEQYF. As DNA, the CDR3 is TGTGCCAGCAGTTATAACAGGGGGTACGAGCAGTACTTC.

In nucleotides, the CDR3 is TGCAGTGCGAGTGCCCTAGCGGGAAGCACAGATACGCAGTATTTT. Protein sequence: CSASALAGSTDTQYF. This chain connects TRBV20-1 to TRBJ2-3, with 9 bases lining up with TRBD2. J was trimmed by 0 bases and V by 6 bases; bases with no gene match: 7. The CDR3 length is 15 residues. Germline V gene data show CDR1 as DFQATT and CDR2 as SNEGSKA (reference sequence).

This clone has only a few counts. The chain recombines TRBV29-1 with TRBJ2-2; D is perhaps TRBD1 (6 bases). V was pared by 1 base and J by 5 bases, with 11 bases between. CDR1 is SQVTM, CDR2 ANQGSEA, per germline. This CDR3 spans 14 amino acids. The CDR3 is CSVEGQAMTGELFF. CDR3 nucleotides: TGCAGCGTTGAAGGACAGGCCATGACCGGGGAGCTGTTTTTT.

The chain is built from TRBV19 and TRBJ1-2; 10 bases fit TRBD1. This CDR3 is 13 amino acids long. The V gene's germline CDR1 is LNHDA and CDR2 SQIVND (reference sequence). V was pared by 4 bases and J by 7 bases, with 3 bases of the junction left unmatched. In DNA, the CDR3 is TGTGCCAGTAGTAGGGACAGGGGACGTGGCTACACCTTC. The encoded protein is CASSRDRGRGYTF.

This clone occurred many times. V and J are TRBV2 and TRBJ2-3; weak D call: TRBD2 (5 bases). This CDR3 is built from 13 residues. From germline, CDR1 is SNHLY and CDR2 FYNNEI. V was clipped by 3 bases and J by 6 bases, with 10 bases between them. The CDR3 protein is CASSDTRTDTQYF. The DNA of the CDR3 is TGTGCCAGCAGTGACACTAGAACGGATACGCAGTATTTT.